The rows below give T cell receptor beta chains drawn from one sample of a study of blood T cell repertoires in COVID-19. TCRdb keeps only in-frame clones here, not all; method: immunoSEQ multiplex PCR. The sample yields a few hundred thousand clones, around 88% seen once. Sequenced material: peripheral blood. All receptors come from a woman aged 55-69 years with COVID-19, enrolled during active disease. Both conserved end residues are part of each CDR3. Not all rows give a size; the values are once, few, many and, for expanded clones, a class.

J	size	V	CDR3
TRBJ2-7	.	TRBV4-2	CASSQGGAGGIYEQYF
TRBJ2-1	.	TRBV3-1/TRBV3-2	CASSQGLSSYNEQFF
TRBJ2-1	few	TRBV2	CASSGDRANNEQFF
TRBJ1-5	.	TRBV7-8	CASSSQGGNQPQHF
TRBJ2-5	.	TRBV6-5	CASRRTAQETQYF
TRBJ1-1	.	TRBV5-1	CASSFRTVMNTEAFF
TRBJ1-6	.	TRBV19	CASSDVTGYNSPLHF
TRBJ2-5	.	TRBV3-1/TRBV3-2	CASSQDIAGGRETQYF
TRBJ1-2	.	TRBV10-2	CASSADRALTGYTF
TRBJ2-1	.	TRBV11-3	CASSLGSGGRSYNEQFF
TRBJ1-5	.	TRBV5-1	CASSFTGDQPQHF
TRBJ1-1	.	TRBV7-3	CASSLKGAGQGTFTGWNTEAFF
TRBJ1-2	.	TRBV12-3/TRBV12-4	CASSFLGADGYTF
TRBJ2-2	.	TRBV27	CASSIPGHNTGELFF
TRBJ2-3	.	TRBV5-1	CASSYRGGPGDTQYF
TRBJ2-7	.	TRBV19	CASSIGSGGSNEQYF
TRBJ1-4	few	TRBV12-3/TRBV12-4	CASATGVEKLFF
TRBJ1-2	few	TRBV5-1	CASSLDSYGYTF
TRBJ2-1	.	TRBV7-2	CASSSAVATSSYNEQFF
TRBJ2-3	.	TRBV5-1	CASSLDLNTDTQYF
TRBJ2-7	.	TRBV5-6	CASSLGPGGSYEQYF
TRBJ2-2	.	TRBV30	CAWSKGINTGELFF